One sample yielded the 5 T cell receptor beta chains listed below, sequenced in a study of cytomegalovirus exposure and HLA in healthy donors. Researchers ran the PCR with 60 Vbeta and 13 Jbeta primers. Sequencing was performed with immunoSEQ multiplex PCR; in TCRdb, only in-frame clones are kept and a portion is missing. This repertoire shows 200,000 to 250,000 clones, around four fifths found once; its top ten account for around 0.45%. The sequenced sample consisted of PBMCs. The receptors derive from a boy under 18 in good health and CMV-seronegative.

The rearrangement uses TRBV6-5 and TRBJ1-5; tentative D call: TRBD1 (5 bases). This CDR3 contains 15 residues. Between the trimmed V and J ends, which lost 6 bases and 0 bases, there was a span of 12 bases. The germline CDR1 and CDR2 sequences are MNHEY and SVGAGI. Here the CDR3 DNA reads TGTGCCAGCAGGGCGACAGATTATAGCAATCAGCCCCAGCATTTT. Translating it yields CASRATDYSNQPQHF.

This clone was counted only a few times. This chain joins TRBV30 and TRBJ1-2; 10 positions agree with TRBD1. Germline V gene data show CDR1 as GTSNPN and CDR2 as SVGIG (reference sequence). This CDR3 region has 18 residues. V lost 4 bases, J lost 4 bases, and 18 bases stayed unmatched. CDR3 protein: CAWMGYFERDRGIYGYTF. As DNA, the CDR3 is TGTGCCTGGATGGGGTATTTTGAGCGGGACAGGGGTATCTATGGCTACACCTTC.

The chain recombines TRBV27 with TRBJ1-1, with 9 bases identical to TRBD1. V lost 6 bases, J lost 5 bases, and 1 base stayed unmatched. Germline CDR1 is MNHEY and CDR2 is SMNVEV (reference sequence). This CDR3 has 12 amino acids. The DNA of the CDR3 is TGTGCCAGCAGCGGACAGGGGACTGAAGCTTTCTTT. Amino acid sequence: CASSGQGTEAFF.

The chain uses TRBV27 and TRBJ2-7, with D unresolved. Germline V gives CDR1 MNHEY, CDR2 SMNVEV (reference sequence). The CDR3 has 13 residues. Trimming took 2 bases from V and 3 from J, leaving 8 bases between them. The CDR3 protein is CASSLTDSYEQYF. DNA for the CDR3: TGTGCCAGCAGTTTAACAGATAGCTACGAGCAGTACTTC.

The chain joins TRBV4-2 to TRBJ2-7; 7 nucleotides agree with TRBD2. This CDR3 comprises 15 residues. V was pared by 5 bases and J by 2 bases, with 9 bases of the junction left unmatched. Germline-derived CDR1 and CDR2 are LGHNA and YNFKEQ. CDR3 in amino acids: CASSLDPGLTYEQYF. DNA of the CDR3: TGTGCCAGCAGCTTGGACCCGGGACTAACCTACGAGCAGTACTTC.